This paragraph covers one T cell receptor (beta chain) sequence. This receptor's antigen is unknown. One base away there is no much larger clone; base qualities are not given. One collaborating source in Seattle enrolled patients during active infection and followed them longitudinally through the course of disease. The collaborating institutions used their own protocols to collect whole blood in K2EDTA tubes. For TCRbeta analysis, collaborators shipped samples in one of three forms: frozen whole blood, isolated PBMCs, or DNA extracted from either of those sample types. The data originate from a study of blood T cell repertoires in COVID-19 (dated by TCRdb to 2018 to 2020). For the wider study: Collaborator samples came from the United States, Italy and Spain and covered acute and convalescent phases of COVID-19. The repertoires were made available in a free public database intended to serve as a resource for research on the immune response to SARS-CoV-2. The samples were drawn from the first 160 participants of the ongoing ImmuneRACE study and from over 950 subjects provided by 6 global collaborators. Subjects who had been exposed to COVID-19, were actively infected with it, or had recovered from it provided the deeply sampled blood TCRbeta repertoires that made up the dataset. The prospective study material was composed of cDNA or gDNA derived from T cells, B-cell-depleted T cells, or PBMCs. HLA class I and class II types, where available, came from metadata supplied by the sample provider rather than from assay-based typing. Nearly every sample came with metadata listing a de-identified subject ID, COVID-19 status, age in years and sex. Overall results and qualifications from the work: Clinical and demographic metadata were provided uncurated, with the amount varying by source and participant.

TCRbeta CDR3 regions were amplified from genomic DNA using the immunoSEQ Assay, a bias-controlled multiplex PCR. In the authors' own workflow: Nucleated cell counts per sample were estimated from amplification of reference gene primers within the assay. Sequence reads were collapsed and filtered to measure the absolute abundance of every unique TCRbeta CDR3 rearrangement. For each sample, productive Simpson clonality was calculated by taking the square root of Simpson's diversity index across productive rearrangements. Imported from immuneACCESS, the table was reduced by TCRdb to in-frame sequences with V and J called. These copies leave out some clones; in studies compared against another copy, an unresolved V gene accounts for under half, and the cause of the remainder is not known. That table furnishes V, J and clone size, whereas the DNA furnished D and trimming. The table for this sample lists approximately 170,000 clones; 80% to 85% of them were counted only once. Jointly, the top ten make up 13% to 15% of the sample.

The origin of this receptor is a woman in her 70s with COVID-19, enrolled during active disease. Source material: peripheral blood.

The nucleotide sequence is given as TGCGCCAGCAGCGGCTCCGGGACAGCGAACACTGAAGCTTTCTTT. The resulting protein is CASSGSGTANTEAFF. The chain is encoded by TRBV5-1 joined to TRBJ1-1, with 7 bases in between that match TRBD1. From the germline V gene, CDR1 is SGHRS and CDR2 is YFSETQ. The germline V end is reduced by 4 bases and the J end by 1 base; junction bases left unmatched: 7. The CDR3 spans 15 residues, from the cysteine through the phenylalanine. Only the CDR3 portion is preserved as DNA: 45 bases, with reading frame beginning at the first base.